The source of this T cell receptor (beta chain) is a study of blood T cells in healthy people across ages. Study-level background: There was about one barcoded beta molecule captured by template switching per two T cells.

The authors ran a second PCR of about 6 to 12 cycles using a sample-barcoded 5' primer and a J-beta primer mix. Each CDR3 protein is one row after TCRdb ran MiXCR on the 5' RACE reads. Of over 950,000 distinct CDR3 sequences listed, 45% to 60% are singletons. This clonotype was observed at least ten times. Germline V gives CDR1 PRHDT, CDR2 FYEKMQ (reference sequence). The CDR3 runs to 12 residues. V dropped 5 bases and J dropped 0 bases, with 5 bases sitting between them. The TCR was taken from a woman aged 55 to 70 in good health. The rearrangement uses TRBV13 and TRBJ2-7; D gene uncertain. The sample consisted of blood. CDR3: CASSQNSYEQYF. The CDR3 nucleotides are TGTGCCAGCAGCCAAAACTCCTACGAGCAGTACTTC.